The T cell receptor (beta chain) described here comes from a study of cytomegalovirus exposure and HLA in healthy donors. Primers: 60 Vbeta forward and 13 Jbeta reverse. The data were produced by immunoSEQ multiplex PCR, yet TCRdb's version contains in-frame clones alone and is incomplete. The sample totals fewer than 150,000 clones. CDR3 size: 13 residues. V lost 10 bases and J lost 1, with 13 bases in between. Germline-derived CDR1 and CDR2 are LNHDA and SQIVND (reference sequence). Study-wide results and limits: For most TCR beta V segments, an earlier analysis put the productive rate at about 87% or about 30% of the time. The Asian-associated ancestry cluster reportedly had fewer N-insertions than the approximately 670-donor mean in a later analysis. The authors judged a highly shared variant cluster likely a sequencing artifact. Presence/absence results assume similar sequencing depth per donor, which may not hold.

Remarks on this clone: Its cognate antigen is unknown.

The chain links TRBV19 to TRBJ1-1; D may be TRBD1 (6 bases). This receptor was taken from a man aged 35-49 years in good health and CMV-seronegative. Source material: PBMCs. The CDR3 bases are TGTGCCACCACTGCCAGGGGGAACACTGAAGCTTTCTTT. Its protein product is CATTARGNTEAFF.